These T cell receptor beta chains were read from a single sample in a study of blood T cell repertoires in COVID-19. TCRdb's table, derived via immunoSEQ multiplex PCR, lists solely in-frame clones and lacks some. The profile covers under 85,000 clones, with 85% appearing a single time and 2.5% to 3% taken by the ten largest. Sequences were obtained from peripheral blood. These receptors all stem from an elderly man with acute or convalescent COVID-19. CDR3s include the opening cysteine and the closing phenylalanine or tryptophan. D genes are given only for firm matches. Rows give clone size only sometimes, using once, few, many, or a class for an expanded clone.

TGTGCCACCAGTGATCCGAGCAAATGGGAGCAGTTCTTC	CATSDPSKWEQFF	NA	once	TRBV24-1	TRBJ2-1
TGTGCCAGCAGAGACAGTGCCAGGGGGGATACGCAGTATTTT	CASRDSARGDTQYF	TRBD1	NA	TRBV19	TRBJ2-3
TGTGCCAGCAGCTTAGGGCGGGGGGCTTTAGGAAACACCATATATTTT	CASSLGRGALGNTIYF	NA	NA	TRBV11-2	TRBJ1-3
TGTGCCAGCAGCGGTCTAGCGGGAGGAGCAGATACGCAGTATTTT	CASSGLAGGADTQYF	TRBD2	NA	TRBV7-2	TRBJ2-3
TGTGCCAGTAGTATAGGGAGCGGGAGGGCCGGTCACAATGAGCAGTTCTTC	CASSIGSGRAGHNEQFF	TRBD2	NA	TRBV19	TRBJ2-1
TGTGCCAGCTGGGGTAACGGGGCTGAAGCTTTCTTT	CASWGNGAEAFF	NA	NA	TRBV25-1	TRBJ1-1
TGTGCCAGCAGCTGGGACAGAACTTATGGCTACACCTTC	CASSWDRTYGYTF	TRBD1	NA	TRBV5-4	TRBJ1-2
TGTGCCAGCCTTCGGGCGGGAGTATATTCAGATACGCAGTATTTT	CASLRAGVYSDTQYF	TRBD2	once	TRBV7-2	TRBJ2-3
TGTGCCAGCAGCTTGGATCAGGGGAACTATGGCTACACCTTC	CASSLDQGNYGYTF	NA	NA	TRBV5-4	TRBJ1-2
TGTGCCAGCAGCTTAATGAGCGGGAGCACAGATACGCAGTATTTT	CASSLMSGSTDTQYF	NA	NA	TRBV13	TRBJ2-3
TGTGCCAGTAGTCCCGGGACTGATTCCTACGAGCAGTACTTC	CASSPGTDSYEQYF	NA	NA	TRBV19	TRBJ2-7
TGTGCCACCAGTGATACGGGACAGGGCGGTGGAAACACCATATATTTT	CATSDTGQGGGNTIYF	TRBD1	NA	TRBV24-1	TRBJ1-3
TGTGCCAGCAGCGTACAAACGGGAGGGGGGGAGACCCAGTACTTC	CASSVQTGGGETQYF	TRBD2	NA	TRBV9	TRBJ2-5
TGTGCCAGCAGTTTATCGGAAGGGGGCAGAGGAAACACCATATATTTT	CASSLSEGGRGNTIYF	TRBD1	few	TRBV27	TRBJ1-3
TGTGCCAGTAGTTTTGCTAGCGGTACCTACGAGCAGTACTTC	CASSFASGTYEQYF	TRBD2	NA	TRBV19	TRBJ2-7
TGTGCCAGCAGCTTAGGCGGGGGCTGGGACTCTGGAAACACCATATATTTT	CASSLGGGWDSGNTIYF	NA	NA	TRBV7-9	TRBJ1-3
TGTGCCAGCAGCGGAGGGACGGCGAACACTGAAGCTTTCTTT	CASSGGTANTEAFF	NA	few	TRBV7-9	TRBJ1-1